Each of the 21 T cell receptor beta chains below was sequenced from the same sample in a study of T cells in Graves' hyperthyroidism and ophthalmopathy. TCR beta CDR3 regions were amplified from RNA. During a first-round RT-PCR of the TCR CDR3, the HTBI primer set was used. TCRdb ran MiXCR on the multiplex PCR reads and lists one entry per CDR3 protein. The sample carries hundreds of thousands of distinct CDR3 sequences, approximately 15% recorded once. Input material: blood. The origin of the receptors is a woman in her 30s with Graves' hyperthyroidism that later progressed to Graves' ophthalmopathy.

This clonotype was observed a few times. This may stem from a read error, because a much larger clone lies one nucleotide away. CDR3 DNA: TGTGCCAGCACCCCGACAGGGAGTAACACTGAAGCTTCCTTT. Its protein is CASTPTGSNTEASF. The chain joins TRBV12-3 or TRBV12-4 to TRBJ1-1; 7 nucleotides match TRBD1. The length of the CDR3 is 14 residues.

This clonotype was counted ten times or more. The gene calls are TRBV6-1 and TRBJ1-1, with a tentative D call TRBD1 (6 bases). This CDR3 has 14 residues. The germline V gene encodes CDR1 MNHNS and CDR2 SASEGT. V was shortened by 5 bases and J by 7 bases, with 17 bases between the two germline ends. The CDR3 reads CASSWGRAAGEAFF. DNA for the CDR3: TGTGCCAGCAGTTGGGGGCGGGCGGCCGGTGAAGCTTTCTTT.

This clonotype has ten or more counts. The rearrangement links TRBV19 to TRBJ1-1; D call uncertain. Trimming stripped 6 bases from V and 5 bases from J, with 13 bases between. This CDR3 is built from 13 residues. Germline V gene data show CDR1 as LNHDA and CDR2 as SQIVND (reference sequence). In nucleotides, the CDR3 is TGTGCCAGTAGAGACCAGGCGGGTACTGAAGCTTTCTTT. Protein sequence: CASRDQAGTEAFF.

A few counts support this clonotype. The chain carries TRBV28 and TRBJ2-1; D remains unclear. CDR1 is MDHEN and CDR2 is SYDVKM in the germline V gene. The CDR3 runs to 14 residues. Trimming stripped 10 bases from V and 6 bases from J, with 19 bases between. Here the CDR3 reads CATRFEAPGNEQFF. The CDR3 DNA follows: TGTGCCACCCGTTTTGAGGCGCCGGGCAATGAGCAGTTCTTC.

At least ten counts were recorded for this clonotype. J is TRBJ2-7 and V is TRBV27; the D is unclear. The V gene's germline CDR1 is MNHEY and CDR2 SMNVEV (reference sequence). The CDR3 contains 13 residues. V lost 2 bases to trimming and J lost 2 bases, with 7 bases between them. The CDR3 nucleotides read TGTGCCAGCAGTTTAAAAAGCACCTACGAGCAGTACTTC. It translates to CASSLKSTYEQYF.

This clonotype was picked up many times. CDR3 region: CSADSYNEQFF. In DNA, the CDR3 is TGCAGCGCGGACAGCTACAATGAGCAGTTCTTC. This sequence joins TRBV20-1 and TRBJ2-1; tentative D call: TRBD1 (6 bases). Germline CDR1 reads DFQATT; CDR2 reads SNEGSKA (reference sequence). The CDR3 extends over 11 amino acids.

CDR3 region: CSALAGGPSSYEQYF. The CDR3 DNA follows: TGCAGTGCCCTAGCGGGAGGGCCGAGCTCCTACGAGCAGTACTTC. The V gene is TRBV20-1, the J gene TRBJ2-7; 12 nucleotides agree with TRBD2. Germline trimming cut 6 bases from V and 0 bases from J; bases unmatched to any gene: 6. This CDR3 spans 15 amino acids. The germline gives CDR1 DFQATT, CDR2 SNEGSKA (reference sequence).

The chain recombines TRBV7-9 with TRBJ1-2; maybe TRBD1 (6 bases). The CDR3 sequence is 14 residues long. Per germline, CDR1 SEHNR and CDR2 FQNEAQ (reference sequence). The V and J ends lost 4 bases and 2 bases respectively, with 11 bases between them. CDR3 sequence reads: CASSWGRVNYGYTF. CDR3 nucleotide sequence: TGTGCCAGCAGCTGGGGGCGAGTCAACTATGGCTACACCTTC.

This clonotype showed up many times. The chain uses TRBV7-9 and TRBJ1-1, with D perhaps matching TRBD1 (5 bases). The CDR3 length is 14 residues. Germline CDR1 and CDR2: SEHNR and FQNEAQ (reference sequence). V dropped 1 base and J dropped 3 bases, with 9 bases sitting between them. CDR3 sequence (DNA): TGTGCCAGCAGCTTAGTACGGGGGGACACTGAAGCTTTCTTT. Translation: CASSLVRGDTEAFF.

J is TRBJ2-1 and V is TRBV7-3, with D perhaps matching TRBD1 or TRBD2 (7 bases each). Germline CDR1 reads SGHTA; CDR2 reads FQGTGA. V dropped 7 bases and J dropped 8 bases, with 21 bases sitting between them. This CDR3 has 15 residues. This CDR3 is CASTPGRGRNDEQFF. The CDR3, as DNA: TGTGCCAGCACACCAGGGAGGGGGCGTAACGATGAGCAGTTCTTC.

This clonotype appeared many times. This sequence joins TRBV12-3 or TRBV12-4 and TRBJ2-1; 7 nucleotides line up with TRBD2. There are 17 residues in the CDR3. V gave up 6 bases and J gave up 4 bases; unmatched junction bases: 15. The CDR3 DNA reads TGTGCCAGCAGCTCCTTTAGCCGGGGAGGGCTTTACAATGAGCAGTTCTTC. As protein: CASSSFSRGGLYNEQFF.

This clonotype was observed at least ten times. The chain links TRBV11-2 to TRBJ2-5; D not certain. The CDR3 covers 12 residues. V lost 3 bases, J lost 2 bases, and 4 bases lay in between. CDR1 and CDR2 (germline): SGHAT, FQNNGV. As DNA, the CDR3 is TGTGCCAGCAGCTTTGAGCAAGAGACCCAGTACTTC. Translation: CASSFEQETQYF.

This clonotype appeared many times. This chain uses TRBV6-2 or TRBV6-3 with TRBJ1-1; D perhaps matches TRBD1 (5 bases). The CDR3 is 18 residues long. V lost 0 bases and J 0 bases, leaving 17 bases between the germline ends. Germline CDR1 reads MNHEY; CDR2 reads SVGEGT. The CDR3 region has the DNA TGTGCCAGCAGTTACTCGCCTATTCACGACAGATTGAACACTGAAGCTTTCTTT. Its translation is CASSYSPIHDRLNTEAFF.

At least ten counts were recorded for this clonotype. The chain links TRBV12-3 or TRBV12-4 to TRBJ1-6, with TRBD1 as a possible D gene (6 bases). CDR3 size: 14 residues. V lost 7 bases, J lost 8 bases, and 15 bases lay in between. This CDR3 is CASTPTGVDSPLHF. The CDR3 DNA reads TGTGCCAGCACCCCGACAGGAGTTGATTCACCCCTCCACTTT.

This clonotype was seen a handful of times. This sequence joins TRBV18 and TRBJ2-7; D remains unclear. CDR3 length: 13 amino acids. In germline, CDR1 is KGHSH, CDR2 LQKENI. V was cut by 0 bases and J by 3 bases, with 6 bases left in between. CDR3 amino acids: CASSPPAIYEQYF. DNA for the CDR3: TGTGCCAGCTCACCACCAGCTATCTACGAGCAGTACTTC.

This clonotype was observed at least ten times. CDR3 coding DNA: TGTGCCATCAGTGTACCCCGCTATGGCTACACCTTC. Amino acid sequence: CAISVPRYGYTF. The V call is TRBV10-3, the J call TRBJ1-2; D not certain. From germline, CDR1 is ENHRY and CDR2 SYGVKD. The CDR3 contains 12 residues. Trimming cost V 4 bases and J 4 bases, with 7 bases left between them.

This clonotype was detected many times. The chain couples TRBV28 to TRBJ2-1; D is perhaps TRBD1 (5 bases). The CDR3 totals 11 residues. Germline CDR1 reads MDHEN; CDR2 reads SYDVKM. Trimming shortened V by 8 bases and J by 8 bases, and 10 bases separated the two germline ends. CDR3 bases: TGTGCCAGCGGACAAGTAGATGAGCAGTTCTTC. Residues: CASGQVDEQFF.

This clonotype was counted only a few times. J is TRBJ1-6 and V is TRBV25-1, with 9 bases fitting TRBD1. There are 17 residues in the CDR3. The germline gives CDR1 MGHDK, CDR2 SYGVNS. Trimming removed 5 bases from V and 2 bases from J; junction bases left unmatched: 7. CDR3 loop: CASSPPGTGTYNSPLHF. CDR3 sequence (DNA): TGTGCCAGCAGTCCTCCGGGGACAGGGACCTATAATTCACCCCTCCACTTT.

This clonotype was found many times. The chain has TRBV6-2 or TRBV6-3 and TRBJ2-3, with D tentatively TRBD1 (5 bases). The germline V gene has CDR1 MNHEY and CDR2 SVGEGT. V was trimmed by 7 bases and J by 5 bases, leaving 7 bases between them. This CDR3 contains 11 residues. The CDR3 reads CASTQGDTQYF. CDR3 nucleotides: TGTGCCAGCACCCAGGGAGATACGCAGTATTTT.

This chain links TRBV5-8 with TRBJ2-1; 7 nucleotides match TRBD1. From germline, CDR1 is SGHTS and CDR2 YDEGEE. This CDR3 comprises 15 residues. The trim removed 1 base at V and 4 bases at J, leaving 5 bases unmatched. The CDR3 sequence: CASSLTGTVYNEQFF. The CDR3 bases are TGTGCCAGCAGCTTGACCGGGACAGTGTACAATGAGCAGTTCTTC.

This clonotype has at least ten counts. This rearrangement joins TRBV12-3 or TRBV12-4 to TRBJ1-4; D is unresolved. V dropped 5 bases and J dropped 5 bases, with 12 bases sitting between them. The CDR3 spans 14 residues. The CDR3: CASSVDGTNEKLFF. DNA of the CDR3: TGTGCCAGCAGTGTGGACGGTACAAATGAAAAACTGTTTTTT.